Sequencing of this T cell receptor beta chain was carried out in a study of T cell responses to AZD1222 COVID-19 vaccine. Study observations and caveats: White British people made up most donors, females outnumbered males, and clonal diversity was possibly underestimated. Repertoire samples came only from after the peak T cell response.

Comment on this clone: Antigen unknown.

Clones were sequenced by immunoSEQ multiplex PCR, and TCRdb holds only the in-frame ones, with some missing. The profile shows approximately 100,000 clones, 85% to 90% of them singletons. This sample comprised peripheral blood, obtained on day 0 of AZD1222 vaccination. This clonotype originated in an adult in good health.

As DNA, the CDR3 is TGTGCCACCAGCAGAGACCTGACAGGGGGCAATCAGCCCCAGCATTTT. It translates to CATSRDLTGGNQPQHF. This chain joins TRBV15 and TRBJ1-5; TRBD1 matches 8 bases. Germline assignment: CDR1 LNHNV and CDR2 YYDKDF (reference sequence). The CDR3 extends over 16 amino acids. V lost 0 bases and J lost 2; bases outside the gene matches: 3.